A single sample is the source of the 17 T cell receptor beta chains below, sequenced in a study of read filtering for tumor transcriptome and immune sequencing. This library used around 0.4 ug RNA and molecular barcoded adaptors spanning alpha/delta and beta/gamma chains. TCRdb re-analysed the reads in MiXCR, keeping a single row per CDR3 protein. Among around 140,000 distinct CDR3 sequences listed, roughly 13% were seen once. What was sequenced was a population of CD138-negative cells sorted from bone marrow. The receptor source for this set is a donor aged 40 or over with multiple myeloma.

Regarding this clonotype: A much larger clone lies one base from this, so it may be a read error. The gene calls are TRBV12-3 or TRBV12-4 and TRBJ2-1; 10 bases fit TRBD2. This CDR3 has 16 amino acids. Unmatched junction bases numbered 11, after V lost 6 bases and J lost 6 bases. CDR3: CASRSLLAGGPNEQFF. The DNA of the CDR3 is TGTGCCAGCAGGTCCCTCTTAGCGGGAGGCCCCAATGAGCAGTTCTTC.

This clonotype was seen repeatedly, ten times or more. The chain carries TRBV20-1 and TRBJ2-7; D remains ambiguous. V lost 3 bases and J lost 1, with 13 bases in between. Germline V gene lookup returns CDR1 DFQATT and CDR2 SNEGSKA (reference sequence). The CDR3 extends over 14 amino acids. In DNA, the CDR3 is TGCAGTGCTAGTTCCGGATACTTATCCTACGAGCAGTACTTC. It specifies CSASSGYLSYEQYF.

This clonotype came up many times. The chain employs TRBV2 and TRBJ2-1; D may be TRBD2 (5 bases). Germline values: CDR1 SNHLY, CDR2 FYNNEI. Trimming removed 6 bases at V and 7 bases at J, with 10 bases between. The CDR3 spans 12 residues. CDR3 amino acids: CASRRTGNEQFF. The CDR3 nucleotides read TGTGCCAGCAGACGGACGGGAAATGAGCAGTTCTTC. Using reference TRBV2 and TRBJ2-1 for the parts outside the CDR3, the full variable domain is EPEVTQTPSHQVTQMGQEVILRCVPISNHLYFYWYRQILGQKVEFLVSFYNNEISEKSEIFDDQFSVERPDGSNFTLKIRSTKLEDSAMYFCASRRTGNEQFFGPGTRLTVL.

The gene calls are TRBV10-3 and TRBJ1-5, with D hard to call. Germline-derived CDR1 and CDR2 are ENHRY and SYGVKD. The CDR3 is 15 amino acids. Deletions cut 4 bases from V and 2 bases from J, with 12 bases between. The CDR3 loop reads CAISGGDTGNQPQHF. DNA of the CDR3: TGTGCCATCAGTGGTGGAGACACAGGCAATCAGCCCCAGCATTTT.

This clonotype was detected many times. The J gene is TRBJ2-7, the V gene TRBV5-1; a possible D gene is TRBD2 (6 bases). The CDR3 spans 14 residues. V lost 0 bases and J lost 0, with 7 bases in between. Per germline, CDR1 SGHRS and CDR2 YFSETQ. CDR3 amino acids: CASSLGGDSYEQYF. DNA for the CDR3: TGCGCCAGCAGCTTGGGGGGGGACTCCTACGAGCAGTACTTC.

This clonotype showed up many times. The V gene is TRBV19, the J gene TRBJ2-7; weak D call: TRBD2 (6 bases). The germline CDR1 and CDR2 sequences are LNHDA and SQIVND (reference sequence). The CDR3 has 14 amino acids. V dropped 2 bases and J dropped 1 base, with 9 bases sitting between them. The CDR3 DNA is TGTGCCAGTAGTATACAGGGAGGATCCTACGAGCAGTACTTC. It specifies CASSIQGGSYEQYF.

CDR3 sequence: CASSQDWGTSRQYF. As DNA, the CDR3 is TGTGCCAGCAGCCAAGATTGGGGGACTAGTCGTCAGTACTTC. The chain employs TRBV4-2 and TRBJ2-7; 8 positions agree with TRBD2. With 0 bases clipped from V and 10 bases from J, the junction kept 8 bases outside the gene matches. Germline assignment: CDR1 LGHNA and CDR2 YNFKEQ. CDR3 length: 14 amino acids.

Only a few counts were recorded for this clonotype. This sequence may be a read error, since a much larger clone differs from it by one base. The chain links TRBV6-2 or TRBV6-3 to TRBJ2-1, with 14 bases aligning to TRBD2. This CDR3 is 15 amino acids long. The germline CDR1 and CDR2 sequences are MNHEY and SVGEGT. Trimming removed 4 bases from V and 12 bases from J; junction bases left unmatched: 8. CDR3 sequence: CASSSGTSGSYGQFF. Written as DNA, the CDR3 is TGTGCCAGCAGTTCCGGGACTAGCGGGAGTTATGGGCAGTTCTTC.

This sequence joins TRBV29-1 and TRBJ1-1; 7 bases are a match to TRBD1. There are 13 residues in the CDR3. In germline, CDR1 is SQVTM, CDR2 ANQGSEA. CDR3: CGLQGQLNTEAFF. In DNA form, the CDR3 reads TGCGGCCTACAGGGACAGCTAAACACTGAAGCTTTCTTT.

The rearrangement links TRBV19 to TRBJ2-5; D remains ambiguous. The CDR3 has 15 residues. Germline V gene data show CDR1 as LNHDA and CDR2 as SQIVND (reference sequence). V was clipped by 6 bases and J by 1 base, with 15 bases between them. CDR3 sequence: CASRADRRSQETQYF. The CDR3 DNA reads TGTGCCAGTAGGGCTGACCGACGCAGCCAAGAGACCCAGTACTTC.

This clonotype was recorded at least ten times. The DNA for the CDR3 is TGTGCCAGCAGCTTAGTGGCGACAGGAGCCTACGAGCAGTACTTC. Its translation is CASSLVATGAYEQYF. V gene TRBV7-9 combines with J gene TRBJ2-7; D perhaps matches TRBD1 (6 bases). V was pared by 1 base and J by 2 bases, with 12 bases between. Per the germline V gene, CDR1 is SEHNR and CDR2 is FQNEAQ (reference sequence). The CDR3 sequence is 15 residues long.

This clonotype occurred many times. The chain links TRBV12-3 or TRBV12-4 to TRBJ2-1; TRBD2 aligns across 7 bases. This CDR3 comprises 17 residues. V shed 4 bases, J shed 0 bases, and the junction held 9 bases outside the gene matches. As DNA, the CDR3 is TGTGCCAGCAGTTCAACCAAGCGGGAACCCTCCTACAATGAGCAGTTCTTC. Amino acid sequence: CASSSTKREPSYNEQFF.

This chain links TRBV29-1 with TRBJ1-1; weak D call: TRBD1 (6 bases). Germline V gene sequence: CDR1 SQVTM, CDR2 ANQGSEA. V lost 7 bases and J lost 7, with 13 bases in between. CDR3 length equals 11 residues. The CDR3 region has the DNA TGCAGCGCTCCCCTAGGGGGTGAAGCTTTCTTT. Translation: CSAPLGGEAFF.

A remark on this clonotype: With a much larger clone just one base away, this may be a read error. This CDR3 is missing its conserved last phenylalanine or tryptophan, likely due to a read error. This chain uses TRBV7-9 with TRBJ2-7; possible D gene TRBD1, 5 bases. The CDR3 contains 13 residues. V was trimmed by 1 base and J by 5 bases, leaving 9 bases between them. Germline values: CDR1 SEHNR, CDR2 FQNEAQ (reference sequence). The CDR3 coding sequence is TGTGCCAGCAGCTTAGATCCCAGGGACGAGCAGTACCTC. The encoded protein is CASSLDPRDEQYL.

The rearrangement joins TRBV19 to TRBJ1-3; D not certain. The CDR3 covers 11 residues. V was pared by 1 base and J by 8 bases, with 3 bases between. Germline V gene sequence: CDR1 LNHDA, CDR2 SQIVND (reference sequence). CDR3 sequence (DNA): TGTGCCAGTAGTATAGGCCACACCATATATTTT. It is translated as CASSIGHTIYF.

This clonotype was observed many times. The chain carries TRBV7-2 and TRBJ2-1; perhaps TRBD1 as D (5 bases). V shed 1 base and J shed 5 bases, with 6 bases lying between them. CDR1 and CDR2 (germline): SGHTA, FQGNSA. This CDR3 comprises 13 residues. CDR3 amino acids: CASSLEGDNEQFF. The CDR3 DNA reads as TGTGCCAGCAGCTTAGAAGGGGACAATGAGCAGTTCTTC.

This clonotype was observed at least ten times. The gene calls are TRBV6-2 or TRBV6-3 and TRBJ2-1, with 14 nucleotides matching TRBD2. The V gene end was trimmed by 4 bases and the J gene end by 8 bases; junction bases not matched to a gene: 4. CDR3 size: 15 residues. CDR1 and CDR2 from the germline V gene are MNHEY and SVGEGT. CDR3 DNA sequence: TGTGCCAGCAGTTCCGGGACTAGCGGGAGTTATGAGCAGTTCTTC. It yields the protein CASSSGTSGSYEQFF.